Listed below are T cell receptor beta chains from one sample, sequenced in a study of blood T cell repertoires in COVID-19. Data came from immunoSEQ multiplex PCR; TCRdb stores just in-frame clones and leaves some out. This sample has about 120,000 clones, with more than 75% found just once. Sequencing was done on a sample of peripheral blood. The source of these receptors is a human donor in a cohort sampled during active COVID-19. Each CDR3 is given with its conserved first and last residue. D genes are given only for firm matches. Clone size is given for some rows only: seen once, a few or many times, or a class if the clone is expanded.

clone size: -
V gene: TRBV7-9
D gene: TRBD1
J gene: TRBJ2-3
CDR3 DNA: TGTGCCAGCAGCCTCCGGGTGGGACAGGGAACAGATACGCAGTATTTT
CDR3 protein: CASSLRVGQGTDTQYF

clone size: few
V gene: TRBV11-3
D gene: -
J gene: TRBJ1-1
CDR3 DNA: TGTGCCAGCAGCTTCCACGGGGGCACTGAAGCTTTCTTT
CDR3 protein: CASSFHGGTEAFF

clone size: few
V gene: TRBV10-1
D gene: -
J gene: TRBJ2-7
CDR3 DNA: TGCGCCAGCAGTGAGTCGACGGGCGGGTACGAGCAGTACTTC
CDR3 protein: CASSESTGGYEQYF

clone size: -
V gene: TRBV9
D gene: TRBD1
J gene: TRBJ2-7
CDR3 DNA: TGTGCCAGCAGCGAGGGGACAGGGATCTACGAGCAGTACTTC
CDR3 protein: CASSEGTGIYEQYF

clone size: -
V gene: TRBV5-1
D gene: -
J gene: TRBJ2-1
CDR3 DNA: TGCGCCAGCAGCTATCCGTACGGTTCTAATGATGAGCAGTTCTTC
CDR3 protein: CASSYPYGSNDEQFF

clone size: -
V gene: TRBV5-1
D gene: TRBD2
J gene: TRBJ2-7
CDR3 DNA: TGCGCCAGCAGCTTGGCCGGGGGGTCCTACGAGCAGTACTTC
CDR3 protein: CASSLAGGSYEQYF

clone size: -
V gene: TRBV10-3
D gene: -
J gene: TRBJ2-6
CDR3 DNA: TGTGCCATCACGGACTTCTCTGGGGCCAACGTCCTGACTTTC
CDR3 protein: CAITDFSGANVLTF

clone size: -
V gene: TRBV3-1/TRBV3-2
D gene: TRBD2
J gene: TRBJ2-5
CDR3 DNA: TGTGCCAGCAGCCAAGATCCTAGCGGGGGCCAAGAGACCCAGTACTTC
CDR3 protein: CASSQDPSGGQETQYF

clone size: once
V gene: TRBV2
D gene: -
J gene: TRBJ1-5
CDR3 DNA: TGTGCCAGCACTTCCCGGAGCAATCAGCCCCAGCATTTT
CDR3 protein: CASTSRSNQPQHF

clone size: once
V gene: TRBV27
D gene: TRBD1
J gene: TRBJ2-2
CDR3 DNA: TGTGCCAGCAGTCGTTACAGGGGGCGTAGGACCGGGGAGCTGTTTTTT
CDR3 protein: CASSRYRGRRTGELFF

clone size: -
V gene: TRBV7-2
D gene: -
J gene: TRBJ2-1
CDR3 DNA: TGTGCCAGCAGCTTAGTGCGGAGCACCTACAATGAGCAGTTCTTC
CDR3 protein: CASSLVRSTYNEQFF

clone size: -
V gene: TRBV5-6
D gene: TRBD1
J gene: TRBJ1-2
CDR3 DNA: TGTGCCAGCAGCTTGTCTCCAGGGGGCTATAACTATGGCTACACCTTC
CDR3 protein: CASSLSPGGYNYGYTF

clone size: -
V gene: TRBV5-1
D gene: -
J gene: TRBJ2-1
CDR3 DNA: TGCGCCAGCAGCTTGGCACAGGAGTCCTACAATGAGCAGTTCTTC
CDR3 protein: CASSLAQESYNEQFF

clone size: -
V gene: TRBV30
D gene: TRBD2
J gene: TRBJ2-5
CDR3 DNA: TGTGCCTGGAGCCTTACTAGCGGGGGGGCAGAGACCCAGTACTTC
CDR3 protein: CAWSLTSGGAETQYF

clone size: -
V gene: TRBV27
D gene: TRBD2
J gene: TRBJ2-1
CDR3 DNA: TGTGCCAGCAGTTTGGGGGGGAGCTCCTACAATGAGCAGTTCTTC
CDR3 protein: CASSLGGSSYNEQFF

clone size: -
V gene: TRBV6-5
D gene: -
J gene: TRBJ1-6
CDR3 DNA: TGTGCCAGCAGTTACCGGGTAGATAATTCACCCCTCCACTTT
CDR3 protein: CASSYRVDNSPLHF

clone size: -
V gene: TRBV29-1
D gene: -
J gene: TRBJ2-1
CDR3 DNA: TGCAGCGCAAGACACCGGCGGGATGAGCAGTTCTTC
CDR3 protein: CSARHRRDEQFF

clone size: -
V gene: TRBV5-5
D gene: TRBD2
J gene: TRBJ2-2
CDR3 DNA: TGTGCCAGCAGCTTGGGACTAGCGGTCCAGGGGGGCACCGGGGAGCTGTTTTTT
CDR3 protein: CASSLGLAVQGGTGELFF

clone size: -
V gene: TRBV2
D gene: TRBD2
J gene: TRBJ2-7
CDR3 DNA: TGTGCCAGCAGTGAAGCGCTTCGGGGACTAGCGGGGTGGAGTGAGTACGAGCAGTACTTC
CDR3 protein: CASSEALRGLAGWSEYEQYF

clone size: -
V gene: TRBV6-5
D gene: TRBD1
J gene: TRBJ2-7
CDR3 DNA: TGTGCCAGCAGTTACCGGGGACAGACCTACGAGCAGTACTTC
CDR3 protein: CASSYRGQTYEQYF

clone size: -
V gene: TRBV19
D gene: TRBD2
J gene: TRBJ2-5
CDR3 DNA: TGTGCCAGTAGTACTCATAGCGGGGCCCAAGAGACCCAGTACTTC
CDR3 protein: CASSTHSGAQETQYF

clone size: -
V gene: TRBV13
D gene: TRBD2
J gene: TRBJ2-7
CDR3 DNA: TGTGCCAGCAGCTTCGGCGGGGGGGCGGACGAGCAGTACTTC
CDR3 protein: CASSFGGGADEQYF

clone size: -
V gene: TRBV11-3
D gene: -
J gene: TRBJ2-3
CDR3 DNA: TGTGCCAGCAGCTTAGATGGGCCAGGCAGTATCACAGATACGCAGTATTTT
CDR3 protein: CASSLDGPGSITDTQYF

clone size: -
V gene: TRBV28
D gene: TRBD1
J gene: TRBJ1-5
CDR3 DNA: TGTGCCAGCACCGAGGACAGGGGAATTGGCAATCAGCCCCAGCATTTT
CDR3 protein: CASTEDRGIGNQPQHF

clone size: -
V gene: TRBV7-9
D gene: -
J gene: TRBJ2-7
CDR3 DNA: TGTGCCAGCAGCTTACGACTGTCCTACGAGCAGTACTTC
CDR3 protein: CASSLRLSYEQYF

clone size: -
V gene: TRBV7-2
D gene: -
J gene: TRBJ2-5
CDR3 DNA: TGTGCCAGCAGCTTATGGGAGTCAGAGACCCAGTACTTC
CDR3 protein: CASSLWESETQYF

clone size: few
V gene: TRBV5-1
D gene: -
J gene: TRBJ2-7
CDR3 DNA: TGCGCCAGCAGCCAAGGGGTTTACGAGCAGTACTTC
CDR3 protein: CASSQGVYEQYF

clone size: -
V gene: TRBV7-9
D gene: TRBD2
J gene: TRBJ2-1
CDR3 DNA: TGTGCCAGCAGCCCAAAAGCGGGGAATGAGCAGTTCTTC
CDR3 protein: CASSPKAGNEQFF

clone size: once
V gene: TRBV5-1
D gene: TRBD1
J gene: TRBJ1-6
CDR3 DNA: TGCGCCAGCAGCTCAATCCCGGGACAGGGGGATGTTGGGTCACCCCTCCACTTT
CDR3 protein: CASSSIPGQGDVGSPLHF

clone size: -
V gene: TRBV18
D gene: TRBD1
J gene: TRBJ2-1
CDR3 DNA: TGTGCCAGCTCCTCCTCGACAGGGGCGCTCATATACAATGAGCAGTTCTTC
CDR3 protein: CASSSSTGALIYNEQFF

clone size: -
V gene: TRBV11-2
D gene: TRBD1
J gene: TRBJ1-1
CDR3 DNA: TGTGCCAGCAGCTTACGTGGGACAGGGGAGGCTTTCTTT
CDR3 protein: CASSLRGTGEAFF

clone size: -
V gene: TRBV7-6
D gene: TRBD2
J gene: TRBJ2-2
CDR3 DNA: TGTGCCAGCAGCTTGAGCGGGAGGGCCGTCGGGGAGCTGTTTTTT
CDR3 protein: CASSLSGRAVGELFF

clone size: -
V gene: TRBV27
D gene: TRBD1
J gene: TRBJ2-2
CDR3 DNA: TGTGCCAGCAGTTCCCCCCCGGGACAGGGTACCGCGAACACCGGGGAGCTGTTTTTT
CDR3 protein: CASSSPPGQGTANTGELFF

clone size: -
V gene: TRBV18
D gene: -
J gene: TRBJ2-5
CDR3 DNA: TGTGCCAGCTTGGCGGAAGAGACCCAGTACTTC
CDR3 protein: CASLAEETQYF

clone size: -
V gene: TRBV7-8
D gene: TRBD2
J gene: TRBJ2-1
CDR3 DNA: TGTGCCAGCAGCCCTAGGGTAGGGACTAGCGGGTGGACTTCCTACAATGAGCAGTTCTTC
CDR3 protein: CASSPRVGTSGWTSYNEQFF

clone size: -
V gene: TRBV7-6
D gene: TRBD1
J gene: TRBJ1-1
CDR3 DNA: TGTGCCAGCAGCTTAGATACAGGGGCGAACACTGAAGCTTTCTTT
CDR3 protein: CASSLDTGANTEAFF

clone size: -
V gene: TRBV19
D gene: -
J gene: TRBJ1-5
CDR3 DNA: TGTGCCAGTAGTAGACAAGATCAGCCCCAGCATTTT
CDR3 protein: CASSRQDQPQHF

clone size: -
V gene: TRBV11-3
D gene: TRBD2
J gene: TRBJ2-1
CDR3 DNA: TGTGCCAGCAGCCCGGGGGGGGCAGGGGCCTCCTACAATGAGCAGTTCTTC
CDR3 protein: CASSPGGAGASYNEQFF

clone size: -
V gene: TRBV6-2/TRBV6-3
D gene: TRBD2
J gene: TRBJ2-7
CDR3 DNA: TGTGCCAGCAGTCCAAGACTAGCGGCGGACCGCGGGCAGTACTTC
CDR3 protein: CASSPRLAADRGQYF

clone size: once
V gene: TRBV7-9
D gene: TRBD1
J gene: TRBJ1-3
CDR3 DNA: TGTGCCAGCAGCTTTACGACAGGGTCTGTTGGAAACACCATATATTTT
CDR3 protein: CASSFTTGSVGNTIYF

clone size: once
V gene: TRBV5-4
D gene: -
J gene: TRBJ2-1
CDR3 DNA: TGTGCCAGCTGGGCACGGGGGTATAGCTCCTACAATGAGCAGTTCTTC
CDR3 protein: CASWARGYSSYNEQFF

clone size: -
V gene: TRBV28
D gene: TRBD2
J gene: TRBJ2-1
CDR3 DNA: TGTGCCAGCAGCCGCCTGACTAGCGGGAGGGGCAATGAGCAGTTCTTC
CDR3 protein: CASSRLTSGRGNEQFF